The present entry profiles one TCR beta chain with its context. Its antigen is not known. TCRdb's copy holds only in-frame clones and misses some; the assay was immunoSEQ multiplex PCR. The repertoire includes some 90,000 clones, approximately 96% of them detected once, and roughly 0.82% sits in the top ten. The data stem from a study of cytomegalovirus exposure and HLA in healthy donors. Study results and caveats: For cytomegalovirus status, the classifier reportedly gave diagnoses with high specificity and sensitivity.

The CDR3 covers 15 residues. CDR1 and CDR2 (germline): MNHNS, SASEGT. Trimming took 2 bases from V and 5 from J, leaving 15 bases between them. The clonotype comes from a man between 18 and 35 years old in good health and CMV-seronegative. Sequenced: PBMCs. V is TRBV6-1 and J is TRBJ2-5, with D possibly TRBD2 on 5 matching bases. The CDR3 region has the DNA TGTGCCAGCAGTGAAAGGCGGGTTGCTGAGGAGACCCAGTACTTC. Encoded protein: CASSERRVAEETQYF.